The 26 T cell receptor beta chains below all came from one sample that was sequenced in a study of cytomegalovirus exposure and HLA in healthy donors. PCR amplification relied on 60 Vbeta primers (plus 13 Jbeta primers). Repertoires were generated with immunoSEQ multiplex PCR, while TCRdb's copy carries only in-frame clones and drops some. The table lists around 53,000 clones, 73% of them singletons. The sample comprised PBMCs. The source is a man aged 18 to 35 in good health and CMV-seronegative.

V is TRBV14 and J is TRBJ2-5, with D uncertain. Per germline, CDR1 SGHDN and CDR2 FVKESK. V was pared by 1 base and J by 5 bases, with 5 bases between. The CDR3 covers 12 residues. The CDR3 coding sequence is TGTGCCAGCAGCCAAGTCATGGAGACCCAGTACTTC. This translates into CASSQVMETQYF.

The chain has TRBV7-9 and TRBJ1-4; D call uncertain. Germline CDR1 reads SEHNR; CDR2 reads FQNEAQ (reference sequence). The V gene lost 1 base and the J gene lost 5 bases, with 5 bases spanning the gap. This CDR3 has 13 amino acids. The CDR3 sequence is CASSLGSNEKLFF. Here the CDR3 DNA reads TGTGCCAGCAGCTTAGGTTCAAATGAAAAACTGTTTTTT. The full variable domain, completed using reference TRBV7-9 and TRBJ1-4, is DTGVSQNPRHKITKRGQNVTFRCDPISEHNRLYWYRQTLGQGPEFLTYFQNEAQLEKSRLLSDRFSAERPKGSFSTLEIQRTEQGDSAMYLCASSLGSNEKLFFGSGTQLSVL.

This clone was counted between two and nine times. The chain is built from TRBV5-1 and TRBJ2-1; 8 nucleotides agree with TRBD2. CDR1 and CDR2 (germline): SGHRS, YFSETQ. The CDR3 totals 19 residues. V was pared by 0 bases and J by 6 bases, with 17 bases of the junction left unmatched. The CDR3 sequence is CASSLGRGIPEAGGNEQFF. Here the CDR3 DNA reads TGCGCCAGCAGCTTGGGGCGGGGGATCCCGGAGGCGGGGGGCAATGAGCAGTTCTTC.

This clone was seen a few times. The rearrangement uses TRBV7-9 and TRBJ2-1; 8 positions match TRBD2. Germline values: CDR1 SEHNR, CDR2 FQNEAQ (reference sequence). The CDR3 length is 14 residues. With 5 bases clipped from V and 0 bases from J, the junction kept 0 bases outside the gene matches. Written as DNA, the CDR3 is TGTGCCAGCAGCGGGACTAGCTCCTACAATGAGCAGTTCTTC. This codes for CASSGTSSYNEQFF.

CDR3 sequence reads: CASSWGLSGANVLTF. The CDR3 DNA reads TGTGCCAGCAGCTGGGGCCTCTCTGGGGCCAACGTCCTGACTTTC. The chain recombines TRBV7-6 with TRBJ2-6; D is perhaps TRBD1 (5 bases). CDR1 and CDR2 from the germline V gene are SGHVS and FNYEAQ. Trimming took 4 bases from V and 0 from J, leaving 7 bases between them. This CDR3 comprises 15 residues.

The table lists this clone with a count of one. The rearrangement links TRBV4-3 to TRBJ2-2; possible D gene TRBD2, 5 bases. V shed 1 base and J shed 7 bases, with 10 bases lying between them. Germline V gene lookup returns CDR1 LGHNA and CDR2 YSLEER. The CDR3 is 14 amino acids. The CDR3 DNA is TGCGCCAGCAGCCAAGGGGTGAGGGTCGGGGAGCTGTTTTTT. Translated, it gives CASSQGVRVGELFF.

This clone was counted a few times. The J gene is TRBJ2-1, the V gene TRBV11-3, with 10 nucleotides matching TRBD1. With 5 bases clipped from V and 5 bases from J, the junction kept 9 bases outside the gene matches. This CDR3 has 16 amino acids. Germline CDR1 is SGHNT and CDR2 is YENEEA. Here the CDR3 DNA reads TGTGCCAGCAGCCCTAGGACAGGGGGACCCCACAATGAGCAGTTCTTC. It yields the protein CASSPRTGGPHNEQFF.

This clone has just a few counts. J is TRBJ1-3 and V is TRBV7-2; D remains unclear. This CDR3 comprises 12 residues. Trimming pared 7 bases from V and 8 bases from J, leaving 12 bases between. Germline lookup yields CDR1 SGHTA and CDR2 FQGNSA. CDR3 sequence (DNA): TGTGCCAGCACCCCAAGCGGGGACACCATATATTTT. Translating gives CASTPSGDTIYF.

The chain carries TRBV9 and TRBJ1-4, with a possible D match to TRBD1 (6 bases). Between the trimmed V and J ends, which lost 3 bases and 7 bases, there was a span of 16 bases. The CDR3 contains 15 residues. CDR1 is SGDLS, CDR2 YYNGEE, per germline. The CDR3 DNA is TGTGCCAGCAGCGAGGGGTCAGGGGTCGGTGAAAAACTGTTTTTT. Protein sequence: CASSEGSGVGEKLFF.

The chain is built from TRBV7-6 and TRBJ2-7; 12 bases align to TRBD2. V lost 3 bases to trimming and J lost 5 bases; unmatched junction nucleotides: 5. The germline CDR1 and CDR2 sequences are SGHVS and FNYEAQ. This CDR3 is built from 15 residues. CDR3 sequence (DNA): TGTGCCAGCAGCTTTCGACTAGCGGGAGCCCACGAGCAGTACTTC. Encoded protein: CASSFRLAGAHEQYF.

The chain links TRBV14 to TRBJ1-1, with D hard to call. V was cut by 7 bases and J by 8 bases, with 14 bases left in between. This CDR3 region has 12 residues. Germline CDR1 is SGHDN and CDR2 is FVKESK. The CDR3 sequence is CASTTVGVEAFF. CDR3 DNA: TGTGCCAGCACCACGGTCGGGGTCGAAGCTTTCTTT. The variable domain in full, completed from reference TRBV14 and TRBJ1-1, reads EAGVTQFPSHSVIEKGQTVTLRCDPISGHDNLYWYRRVMGKEIKFLLHFVKESKQDESGMPNNRFLAERTGGTYSTLKVQPAELEDSGVYFCASTTVGVEAFFGQGTRLTVV.

The chain is built from TRBV5-6 and TRBJ1-1; 7 bases are a match to TRBD1. CDR3 size: 16 residues. Germline CDR1 and CDR2: SGHDT and YYEEEE. V shed 2 bases and J 4 bases; nucleotides not matched to a gene: 11. CDR3 sequence reads: CASSFTGPTGATEAFF. The CDR3 nucleotides are TGTGCCAGCAGCTTCACAGGGCCTACAGGGGCCACTGAAGCTTTCTTT.

The chain carries TRBV28 and TRBJ1-2; tentatively, D is TRBD1 (5 bases). Looked up from germline, CDR1 is MDHEN and CDR2 is SYDVKM. Trimming cost V 1 base and J 5 bases, with 14 bases left between them. The CDR3 extends over 15 amino acids. CDR3 amino acids: CASSLLDTTVYGYTF. The CDR3 DNA is TGTGCCAGCAGTTTATTGGACACCACCGTATATGGCTACACCTTC.

This clone was seen just once. The rearrangement links TRBV28 to TRBJ1-3, with D possibly TRBD1 on 5 matching bases. The CDR3 runs 15 residues. V lost 6 bases, J lost 0 bases, and 12 bases lay in between. In germline, CDR1 is MDHEN, CDR2 SYDVKM. DNA for the CDR3: TGTGCCAGCAGCCGTAAGGGGTCCTCTGGAAACACCATATATTTT. Translated, it gives CASSRKGSSGNTIYF.

Only a few counts were recorded for this clone. The chain has TRBV7-2 and TRBJ2-7, with TRBD1 identical over 7 bases. Looked up from germline, CDR1 is SGHTA and CDR2 is FQGNSA. V gave up 4 bases and J gave up 7 bases; unmatched junction bases: 7. The CDR3 covers 13 residues. The CDR3 here is CASSSYPGGEQYF. DNA of the CDR3: TGTGCCAGCAGCTCGTACCCAGGGGGTGAGCAGTACTTC.

The genes are TRBV18 and TRBJ1-1; tentative D call: TRBD1 (6 bases). Trimming took off 3 bases at V and 2 bases at J, with 10 bases between the two ends. This CDR3 is 14 amino acids long. CDR1 and CDR2 from the germline V gene are KGHSH and LQKENI. In nucleotides, the CDR3 is TGTGCCAGCTCACCTGGACAGTCTAACACTGAAGCTTTCTTT. Translated, it gives CASSPGQSNTEAFF. Supplemented by reference TRBV18 and TRBJ1-1, the full variable domain reads NAGVMQNPRHLVRRRGQEARLRCSPMKGHSHVYWYRQLPEEGLKFMVYLQKENIIDESGMPKERFSAEFPKEGPSILRIQQVVRGDSAAYFCASSPGQSNTEAFFGQGTRLTVV.

This clone came up once. V is TRBV6-5 and J is TRBJ2-7; 8 bases map to TRBD1. V lost 0 bases and J lost 2; bases outside the gene matches: 6. This CDR3 contains 16 residues. Germline assignment: CDR1 MNHEY and CDR2 SVGAGI. The CDR3 loop reads CASSYSPQGAPYEQYF. The DNA for the CDR3 is TGTGCCAGCAGTTACTCCCCCCAGGGGGCCCCCTACGAGCAGTACTTC.

The chain combines TRBV7-8 with TRBJ2-2; D not certain. CDR3 length equals 14 residues. V lost 6 bases and J lost 2, with 10 bases in between. Germline V gene data show CDR1 as SGHVS and CDR2 as FQNEAQ. Written as DNA, the CDR3 is TGTGCCAGCAGACCCGCGGTAAACACCGGGGAGCTGTTTTTT. Its translation is CASRPAVNTGELFF.

V gene TRBV7-8 combines with J gene TRBJ1-2, with TRBD1 identical over 8 bases. Germline V gene data show CDR1 as SGHVS and CDR2 as FQNEAQ. CDR3 length equals 16 residues. The V gene end was trimmed by 3 bases and the J gene end by 4 bases; junction bases not matched to a gene: 10. For the CDR3, the DNA is TGTGCCAGCAGCTTGGGCCCAACAGGGGGGGTCTATGGCTACACCTTC. Translated: CASSLGPTGGVYGYTF.

This chain links TRBV7-2 with TRBJ2-2; 14 bases map to TRBD2. Germline trimming cut 1 base from V and 4 bases from J; bases unmatched to any gene: 2. CDR3 size: 17 residues. Germline CDR1 is SGHTA and CDR2 is FQGNSA. The CDR3 is CASSLVGLAGGTGELFF. The CDR3 DNA sequence: TGTGCCAGCAGCTTAGTAGGACTAGCGGGAGGCACCGGGGAGCTGTTTTTT.

The chain combines TRBV5-1 with TRBJ2-5, with 7 bases matching TRBD2. The CDR3 is 13 residues long. Germline trimming cut 2 bases from V and 4 bases from J; bases unmatched to any gene: 2. The germline V gene has CDR1 SGHRS and CDR2 YFSETQ. The CDR3 protein is CASSLGLVETQYF. The CDR3 DNA sequence: TGCGCCAGCAGCTTAGGACTAGTAGAGACCCAGTACTTC. The whole variable domain, filled in from reference TRBV5-1 and TRBJ2-5, reads KAGVTQTPRYLIKTRGQQVTLSCSPISGHRSVSWYQQTPGQGLQFLFEYFSETQRNKGNFPGRFSGRQFSNSRSEMNVSTLELGDSALYLCASSLGLVETQYFGPGTRLLVL.

This clone turned up a few times. V and J are TRBV11-1 and TRBJ1-2, with D unresolved. V was pared by 0 bases and J by 4 bases, with 9 bases between. The germline CDR1 and CDR2 sequences are SGHAT and FQDESV (reference sequence). The CDR3 sequence is 14 residues long. The CDR3 bases are TGTGCCAGCAGCTTAGCGGAAGGAGTCTATGGCTACACCTTC. The encoded protein is CASSLAEGVYGYTF.

J is TRBJ2-1 and V is TRBV7-7, with 12 bases that match TRBD2. The CDR3 covers 15 residues. V dropped 6 bases and J dropped 4; count of bases not matched to a gene: 4. CDR1 SSHAT and CDR2 FNYEAQ come from the germline V gene (reference sequence). The CDR3, as DNA: TGTGCCAGCAGTTACGGGACTAGCGGGTACAATGAGCAGTTCTTC. Translating gives CASSYGTSGYNEQFF. The entire variable domain, with the rest obtained from reference TRBV7-7 and TRBJ2-1, is as follows: GAGVSQSPRYKVTKRGQDVTLRCDPISSHATLYWYQQALGQGPEFLTYFNYEAQPDKSGLPSDRFSAERPEGSISTLTIQRTEQRDSAMYRCASSYGTSGYNEQFFGPGTRLTVL.

This rearrangement joins TRBV6-1 to TRBJ2-7, with 10 positions matching TRBD2. The V gene's germline CDR1 is MNHNS and CDR2 SASEGT. V lost 0 bases to trimming and J lost 2 bases; unmatched junction nucleotides: 4. The CDR3 loop spans 16 amino acids. This CDR3 reads CASSEATSGTPYEQYF. CDR3 DNA: TGTGCCAGCAGTGAAGCAACTAGCGGGACCCCCTACGAGCAGTACTTC.

This clone showed up just once. V and J are TRBV7-6 and TRBJ2-2; TRBD2 aligns across 8 bases. This CDR3 is built from 15 residues. V dropped 6 bases and J dropped 6; count of bases not matched to a gene: 9. The germline V gene has CDR1 SGHVS and CDR2 FNYEAQ. CDR3 loop: CASRKTSGLAGELFF. CDR3 DNA: TGTGCCAGCAGAAAAACTAGCGGCCTCGCCGGGGAGCTGTTTTTT. The full variable domain, in which reference TRBV7-6 and TRBJ2-2 provide the parts outside the CDR3, is GAGVSQSPRYKVTKRGQDVALRCDPISGHVSLYWYRQALGQGPEFLTYFNYEAQQDKSGLPNDRFSAERPEGSISTLTIQRTEQRDSAMYRCASRKTSGLAGELFFGEGSRLTVL.

Here the CDR3 reads CASSLGGLASEQFF. CDR3 bases: TGTGCCAGCAGCTTAGGGGGACTAGCAAGTGAGCAGTTCTTC. V gene TRBV13 combines with J gene TRBJ2-1, with 9 bases lining up with TRBD2. CDR1 is PRHDT and CDR2 is FYEKMQ in the germline V gene (reference sequence). With V trimmed by 0 bases and J by 9 bases, 3 bases remained unmatched. The CDR3 spans 14 residues.